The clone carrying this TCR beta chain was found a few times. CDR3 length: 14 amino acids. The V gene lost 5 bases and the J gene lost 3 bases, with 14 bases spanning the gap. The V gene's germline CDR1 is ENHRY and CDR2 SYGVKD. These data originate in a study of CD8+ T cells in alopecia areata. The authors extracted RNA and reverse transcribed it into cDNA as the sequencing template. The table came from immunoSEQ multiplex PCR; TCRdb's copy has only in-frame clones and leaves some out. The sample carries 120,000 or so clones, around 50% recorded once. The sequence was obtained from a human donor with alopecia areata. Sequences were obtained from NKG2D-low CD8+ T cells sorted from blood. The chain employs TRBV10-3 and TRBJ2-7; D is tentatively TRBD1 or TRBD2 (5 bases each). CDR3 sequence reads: CAISTLDRRYEQYF. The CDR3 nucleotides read TGTGCCATCAGTACACTAGACAGACGCTACGAGCAGTACTTC.